This record looks at one TCR beta chain sequence and its context. Its specificity is unknown. Libraries were prepared by immunoSEQ multiplex PCR; TCRdb keeps only in-frame clonotypes and omits some of them. This sample yields about 33,000 clones, of which 90% to 95% are seen a single time; roughly 0.17% belongs to the top ten. This sample was included in a study of circulating and synovial CD4+ cells in juvenile arthritis. Study-level points and caveats: These blood cells shared more CDR3 sequences with synovium than bulk blood. T cell genome counts differed by at least an order of magnitude between CPL and CD4 samples.

Trimming stripped 5 bases from V and 3 bases from J, with 10 bases between. The CDR3 is 13 residues long. The V gene's germline CDR1 is MDHEN and CDR2 SYDVKM. Sequenced samples came from active juvenile idiopathic arthritis patients. The source material was CD4+ T cells from blood. The clonotype comes from a human donor with juvenile idiopathic arthritis. This chain links TRBV28 with TRBJ1-1; D unresolved. The CDR3 protein is CASSVQVDTEAFF. DNA for the CDR3: TGTGCCAGCAGTGTCCAGGTGGACACTGAAGCTTTCTTT.